This T cell receptor (beta chain) was sequenced in a study of blood T cell repertoires in COVID-19 (dated by TCRdb to 2020 to 2021). Concerning the study at large: Collaborator samples came from the United States, Italy and Spain and covered acute and convalescent phases of COVID-19. The material from the prospective study consisted of cDNA or gDNA derived from T cells, B-cell-depleted T cells, or PBMCs. The dataset comprised deeply sampled blood TCRbeta repertoires from subjects exposed to, actively infected with, or recovered from COVID-19. The repertoires were released in a freely available public database meant as a resource for research on the immune response to SARS-CoV-2. The samples were drawn from the first 160 participants of the ongoing ImmuneRACE study and from some 1,300 subjects provided by 6 global collaborators. Sample metadata almost always included a de-identified subject ID, COVID-19 status, age in years and sex. Where available, HLA class I and class II types were obtained from metadata supplied by the sample provider rather than from assay-based typing.

TCRbeta CDR3 regions were amplified from genomic DNA by means of the immunoSEQ Assay, a bias-controlled multiplex PCR. The original pipeline was this. The number of nucleated cells in each sample was estimated by amplification of reference gene primers within the assay. Sequence reads were collapsed and filtered to measure the absolute abundance of every unique TCRbeta CDR3 rearrangement. For each sample, productive Simpson clonality was calculated as the square root of Simpson's diversity index over productive rearrangements. The source is immuneACCESS, and TCRdb retained only in-frame sequences with V and J called. Part of the clones is not carried over; for the studies checked, unresolved V genes explain less than half of this, and the remainder is unexplained. V and J calls and clone size are those listed in that table; D and trimming were worked out from the DNA. In this sample the table shows 150,000 to 200,000 clones, approximately 82% of which occur a single time. Jointly, the top ten make up approximately 21% of the sample.

CDR1 SGHNT and CDR2 YYREEE are derived from the germline V gene (reference sequence). The CDR3 starts with the cysteine, ends with the phenylalanine, and has 14 residues. Only CDR3 DNA is held: 42 bases, read in frame from base 1. V lost 0 bases and J lost 3 bases; the stretch between them is 10 bases long. Results and caveats for the whole study, not just this receptor: Clinical and demographic metadata were provided uncurated, with the amount varying by source and participant.

Whole blood was collected in K2EDTA tubes by collaborating institutions according to the institutions' own protocols. For TCRbeta analysis, collaborators shipped samples as frozen whole blood, isolated PBMCs, or DNA extracted from either of those sample types. With regard to this clone: This clone's antigen is unknown. The record has no base qualities; no much larger clone is one base away.

The sequence came from a woman of 80 years or more with acute or convalescent COVID-19. The rearranged chain carries TRBV5-4 and TRBJ2-7; TRBD1 could be the D gene, as 7 bases match. Sequencing was done on a sample of peripheral blood. Here the CDR3 is given as CASSLVQGGYEQYF. The base sequence is TGTGCCAGCAGCTTGGTCCAGGGGGGCTACGAGCAGTACTTC.